This TCR beta chain appears in the sequencing data of a study of low-dose radiotherapy and immunotherapy resistance in tumors. V was trimmed by 5 bases and J by 2 bases, leaving 13 bases between them. Germline V gives CDR1 KGHSH, CDR2 LQKENI. The CDR3 loop spans 15 amino acids. Primers targeting TRAV and TRBV primed first-strand cDNA, covering alpha and beta chains. It was with a constant-region primer and a V-primer adapter that TCRs were amplified over about 20 PCR cycles. One entry per CDR3 protein results from TCRdb running MiXCR on the reads. The table has 10,000 to 15,000 distinct CDR3 sequences, roughly 66% seen once.

The chain is built from TRBV18 and TRBJ2-1, with D possibly being TRBD1 (6 bases). The sequence derives from a human donor with advanced metastatic prostate, ovarian, gallbladder or colorectal cancer (not recorded which). This table probably holds off-target reads from a library built for another chain. CDR3 nucleotide sequence: TGTGCCAGCTCATCAGAGCAGGGGCCCTACAATGAGCAGTTCTTC. Its translation: CASSSEQGPYNEQFF. Complete variable domain (other parts from reference TRBV18 and TRBJ2-1): NAGVMQNPRHLVRRRGQEARLRCSPMKGHSHVYWYRQLPEEGLKFMVYLQKENIIDESGMPKERFSAEFPKEGPSILRIQQVVRGDSAAYFCASSSEQGPYNEQFFGPGTRLTVL.